This TCR beta chain was captured by sequencing in a study of radiotherapy plus CTLA-4 blockade in lung cancer. Only in-frame clones appear in the TCRdb table, and some are missing; sequencing was by immunoSEQ multiplex PCR. The data hold about 40,000 clones, with 79% observed a single time. CDR1 and CDR2 from the germline V gene are SGHAT and FQNNGV. CDR3 length: 17 amino acids. V was pared by 0 bases and J by 0 bases, with 13 bases between. The rearrangement uses TRBV11-2 and TRBJ2-3; maybe TRBD2 (6 bases). This receptor was obtained from a human donor with non-small cell lung cancer that progressed on radiotherapy plus ipilimumab. The input for sequencing was peripheral blood, taken from a patient treated with radiotherapy plus ipilimumab. CDR3 sequence (DNA): TGTGCCAGCAGCTTAGATCTTCCCGGGACTAGCACAGATACGCAGTATTTT. The encoded protein is CASSLDLPGTSTDTQYF.